These 10 T cell receptor beta chains were sequenced from one sample in a study of blood T cell repertoires in COVID-19. Profiled with immunoSEQ multiplex PCR; TCRdb holds only in-frame clones, not every one. There are almost 70,000 clones in the sample; roughly 88% occur only once, and about 6% lies in the top ten. Sequences were obtained from peripheral blood. These receptors were taken from a woman in her 70s with acute or convalescent COVID-19.

The J gene is TRBJ1-1, the V gene TRBV12-5; the D gene is possibly TRBD1 (6 bases). The V end lost 4 bases, the J end lost 1 base, and 19 bases lay between the germline ends. Germline V gene data show CDR1 as LGHNT and CDR2 as FRNRAP. The CDR3 has 17 amino acids. The CDR3 is CASGSLTGGAWNTEAFF. CDR3 nucleotides: TGTGCTAGTGGTTCCCTTACCGGGGGGGCCTGGAACACTGAAGCTTTCTTT.

V is TRBV5-1 and J is TRBJ2-7; 7 bases fit TRBD2. The CDR3 extends over 18 amino acids. Germline CDR1 SGHRS, CDR2 YFSETQ. The trim removed 0 bases at V and 0 bases at J, leaving 12 bases unmatched. CDR3 nucleotide sequence: TGCGCCAGCAGCTTGGTCGCCGGGAGGTCCCTGAGCTCCTACGAGCAGTACTTC. Its translation is CASSLVAGRSLSSYEQYF.

In its sample, this clone was seen once. V gene TRBV28 combines with J gene TRBJ2-1, with 7 positions matching TRBD1. The CDR3 is 16 residues long. The germline V gene encodes CDR1 MDHEN and CDR2 SYDVKM. The junction had 10 bases not matched to a gene; V was cut back by 4 bases and J by 4 bases. CDR3 coding DNA: TGTGCCAGCAGTTCAAAGGGGGCGAGGGATTACAATGAGCAGTTCTTC. Amino acids: CASSSKGARDYNEQFF.

CDR3 sequence: CASAEQGASYEQYF. The CDR3 DNA reads TGTGCCAGCGCCGAACAGGGGGCGAGCTACGAGCAGTACTTC. The chain is built from TRBV9 and TRBJ2-7, with 9 bases aligning to TRBD1. The CDR3 has 14 amino acids. Per germline, CDR1 SGDLS and CDR2 YYNGEE. J was trimmed by 3 bases and V by 7 bases; bases with no gene match: 8.

The chain is built from TRBV3-1 (or the pseudogene TRBV3-2) and TRBJ1-1, with TRBD1 matching over 8 bases. V lost 5 bases to trimming and J lost 1 base; unmatched junction nucleotides: 6. The germline CDR1 and CDR2 sequences are LGHDT and YNNKEL (reference sequence). The CDR3 is made up of 15 amino acids. The CDR3 DNA sequence: TGTGCCAGCAGCTCCCAGGGGGCACGGAACACTGAAGCTTTCTTT. Its protein is CASSSQGARNTEAFF.

The gene calls are TRBV10-3 and TRBJ2-2; 11 bases fit TRBD2. In germline, CDR1 is ENHRY, CDR2 SYGVKD. The CDR3 totals 15 residues. The ends lost 6 bases at V and 5 bases at J; junction bases unmatched: 5. The CDR3 loop reads CAIRGTSGGTGELFF. The CDR3 DNA is TGTGCCATCAGGGGGACTAGCGGAGGGACCGGGGAGCTGTTTTTT.

The chain combines TRBV19 with TRBJ1-3; D remains unclear. Germline CDR1 and CDR2: LNHDA and SQIVND (reference sequence). This CDR3 is built from 15 residues. V was clipped by 7 bases and J by 0 bases, with 13 bases between them. Written as DNA, the CDR3 is TGTGCCAGTACCCAGACCGACATCTCTGGAAACACCATATATTTT. Amino acids: CASTQTDISGNTIYF.

The gene calls are TRBV3-1 (or the pseudogene TRBV3-2) and TRBJ1-5, with 10 bases aligning to TRBD1. Germline CDR1 and CDR2: LGHDT and YNNKEL (reference sequence). The junction had 7 bases not matched to a gene; V was cut back by 2 bases and J by 6 bases. The CDR3 loop spans 16 amino acids. This chain's CDR3 is CASSQWDRGGIQPQHF. CDR3 sequence (DNA): TGTGCCAGCAGCCAATGGGACAGGGGAGGAATTCAGCCCCAGCATTTT.

The chain has TRBV30 and TRBJ2-1; TRBD2 agrees at 12 bases. J lost 6 bases, V lost 1 base, and 10 bases had no gene match. Germline V gives CDR1 GTSNPN, CDR2 SVGIG (reference sequence). This CDR3 contains 17 residues. CDR3 region: CAWSGPASGRAGNEQFF. In DNA, the CDR3 is TGTGCCTGGAGTGGCCCTGCTAGCGGGAGGGCCGGCAATGAGCAGTTCTTC.

The chain joins TRBV27 to TRBJ1-2, with 7 nucleotides matching TRBD1. Per germline, CDR1 MNHEY and CDR2 SMNVEV (reference sequence). Trimming removed 3 bases from V and 1 base from J; junction bases left unmatched: 5. The CDR3 is 15 residues long. The CDR3 DNA sequence: TGTGCCAGCAGTTTGCAGGGGGGCAGTAACTATGGCTACACCTTC. The encoded protein is CASSLQGGSNYGYTF.